This T cell receptor (beta chain) was captured in a study of cytomegalovirus exposure and HLA in healthy donors (dated by TCRdb to about 2017). With respect to the entire study: In an earlier analysis of some 610 of the donors, 250 to 350 Gb of sequence data and some 100 million unique TCR beta sequences from about 180 million T cells were reported. Both class I and class II loci were covered by HLA typing, at four-digit resolution. About five DR-DQ haplotypes were treated as single units for association and clustering because of strong linkage in the cohort. Every repertoire in the discovery cohort had been generated on one and the same sequencing platform. An earlier analysis of 587 of the donors applied high-throughput TCR beta sequencing to assess whether each TCR beta V gene segment acted as functional or pseudogenic. The later analysis used no new phenotypic data to find candidate immune exposures, relying instead on TCR beta sequences and their occurrence across donors. On average, about 240,000 unique TCR beta nucleotide sequences were sequenced per donor among fewer than 500 genotyped donors of the cohort, with roughly 20% of those sequences being non-productive. A later analysis re-analyzed previously published TCR beta repertoires from roughly 600 donors and added high-resolution HLA genotyping to study TCR occurrence patterns. Alongside the repertoire data, information on donor age, sex, ethnicity and CMV serostatus was compiled. Typing coverage differed by locus: A, B, C, DRB1 and DQB1 were typed in about 620-630 donors, DQA1 in about 560, DPA1 in over 600, and DPB1 in about 450. Of the 398 genotyped donors, roughly 80% fell in the genetic ancestry cluster associated with self-reported Caucasian donors. An early release that covered more than 550 HLA-typed donors contained approximately 320 gigabases of sequencing data and around 85 million unique TCR sequences. The study aimed to test whether signatures of past pathogen exposure could be identified by cataloging public T cell receptors. In addition to the first cohort of 650 to 800 subjects, a separate validation cohort of under 150 different subjects was used. In a later genetic analysis, genome-wide SNP genotypes for about 55% of the roughly 700 donors were used, and that subset was treated as a discovery cohort. Using immunosequencing, the study profiled T cell repertoires from 640 or so subjects and related those repertoires to cytomegalovirus serostatus. The study combined high-throughput TCR immunosequencing, statistical association of individual TCRs with disease status, and machine learning to predict cytomegalovirus infection status.

The cohort comprised around 690 healthy bone marrow donors. At the time of sampling, every cohort member was nominally healthy, though immune exposures that went unrecorded were likely present. The donor was CMV seropositive and belonged to the group of more than 250 seropositive cohort members. A peripheral blood sample was provided by each donor, and peripheral blood mononuclear cells were used for TCR beta sequencing. Genomic DNA was extracted from the blood cell samples with the Qiagen DNeasy Blood Extraction Kit. A word on this clone: This receptor's antigen is unknown. Per-base quality was not reported, and no clone a single base away is much larger than it.

General conclusions and limits of the study: The earlier analysis of nearly 600 of the donors excluded roughly 16 rarely observed V segments, including chromosome 9 orphons, because counts were too low. In an earlier analysis of more than 450 of the donors, most TCR beta V segments were observed in productive rearrangements about 90% or about 30% of the time, broadly matching IMGT annotations. A further reported finding was that TCR beta sequences accurately predicted the HLA-A and HLA-B alleles for most subjects in the first cohort. In a later analysis, most CMV-associated TCR beta chains were found to appear HLA-restricted, with HLA associations seemingly driven largely by CMV exposure. According to a later analysis, parvovirus B19, influenza, CMV and Epstein-Barr virus appeared linked to several top co-occurrence clusters. Specific HLA alleles were associated with more than 15,000 TCR beta sequences at a false discovery rate of 0.05 in a later analysis. According to the authors, the approach could potentially be generalized to other disease states and immunological phenotypes. In this cohort, only TCR beta chains were sequenced, and detectable features were limited by the absence of alpha or paired-chain data. In both the original and validation cohorts, the classifier was reported to diagnose cytomegalovirus status with high specificity and sensitivity. A cluster of highly shared sequence variants was judged likely to be a technical artifact of the sequencing pipeline. Correlated functional status among segregating V segments might be attributable to linkage disequilibrium, but an unknown experimental factor could not be ruled out. Because some donors lacked HLA typing at each locus, the association tests relied only on the typed subset. Roughly uniform sequencing depth across donors was assumed in presence/absence analyses, although this assumption may not hold. In a later analysis, HLA-associated TCR beta chains showed more clonal expansion and lower generation probabilities than non-associated chains that were equally common. Three of the identified cytomegalovirus-associated TCR beta chains were confirmed in vitro to be specific for cytomegalovirus antigens. Assigning TCR associations to individual alleles was difficult when HLA alleles, especially DR and DQ, strongly co-occurred. According to a later genetic analysis, donors in an Asian-associated ancestry cluster had fewer N-insertions in productive TCRs than the approximately 710-donor mean. In a later genetic analysis, a missense DCLRE1C variant was associated with V-gene and J-gene trimming of TCR beta chains, and the association was replicated in an independent cohort. Most TCR sequences were observed very rarely across donors, whereas some public TCRs were present in many individuals. Some IMGT-functional V segments, including TRBV6-2 and TRBV6-3, could not be distinguished by the 87-base-pair reads and were therefore excluded. In the study, 164 TCR beta chains were listed as associated with cytomegalovirus. In a later analysis, the rate of TCR association differed among HLA loci, with DRB1 alleles having the most associated TCRs and HLA-C alleles having the fewest. For the cohort, immune exposure information was limited to CMV serostatus.

Receptors were amplified or captured by the immunoSEQ multiplex PCR assay. For the multiplex PCR, a mixture combining 60 forward primers for TCR Vbeta segments and 13 reverse primers for TCR Jbeta segments was used. A multiplex PCR assay on genomic DNA amplified the CDR3 region of rearranged TCR beta genes. Amplified TCR beta libraries were sequenced as 87-base-pair reads on the Illumina HiSeq System. In the source study's methods: In a later analysis, tens of millions of unique TCR beta chains were counted across the 650 to 750 repertoires, and around 10 million of these chains were shared by at least two donors. A nearest-neighbor algorithm error-corrected the raw reads and collapsed the reads into unique sequences, merging closely related sequences to remove PCR and sequencing errors. Alignment of CDR3 sequences to IMGT reference sequences was used to assign V, D and J gene segments. For a sequence to be retained, a match of at least six nucleotides was required to both a V gene segment and a J gene segment. A rearrangement was called productive if the CDR3 had no stop codons and remained in frame with V and J, and every other rearrangement was called non-productive. Following IMGT convention, CDR3 was defined as the stretch from the second conserved V-encoded cysteine up to the conserved J-encoded phenylalanine. In an earlier analysis of 500 to 650 of the donors, sequences lacking an unambiguous match to a single V gene segment were excluded. An earlier analysis of around 600 of the donors classified V segments as functional when productive rearrangements were above 56.7% and as segregating when the standard deviation between donors was above 5%. A statistical classification framework was built to diagnose cytomegalovirus status from the catalog of TCR beta chain sequences. V and J gene assignment, in a later analysis, came from comparing TCR nucleotide sequences with IMGT/GENE-DB human TR gene sequences. A later analysis assigned CDR3 sequences and most-parsimonious VDJ recombination scenarios with the TCRdist pipeline. In a later analysis, every TCR beta chain was defined by the combination of its CDR3 amino acid sequence and its V-gene family, and reads without a unique V-gene family were dropped. To address suspected cross-contamination and a sequencing artifact, a later analysis removed approximately 590 highly shared, low-generation-probability nucleotide sequences. For each public chain, a later analysis derived a clonal expansion index from normalized ranks of inferred template counts within each repertoire. Generation probabilities in a later analysis came from a VDJ recombination model fitted to out-of-frame rearrangements, and those results were checked against IGoR. A later analysis scored TCR-TCR, TCR-HLA and TCR-CMV co-occurrence with hypergeometric tests, applying a repertoire-size bias correction to TCR pairs. In a later analysis, false discovery rates were estimated by permuting HLA or CMV assignments 20 times. In a later analysis, co-occurring TCRs were grouped using DBSCAN, with TCRdist sequence similarity added in when clustering inside HLA-allele-positive subsets. Repertoires with fewer than 30,000 or more than 120,000 public chains were left out of co-occurrence clustering, as were about five repertoires with anomalous nucleotide sharing. The source is immuneACCESS, and TCRdb retained only in-frame sequences with V and J called. Part of the clones is not carried over; for the studies checked, unresolved V genes explain less than half of this, and the remainder is unexplained. V, J and clone size were drawn from that table, and D and trimming were deduced from the DNA. In all, the sample holds over 110,000 clones, and 70% to 80% of those were seen once. Of the sample, 2.4% falls within the top ten clones.

The CDR3, cysteine through phenylalanine, is 11 amino acids long. The read is trimmed to its CDR3 DNA, 33 bases read in frame from base 1. V drops 4 bases and J drops 6 bases, leaving 9 bases in between. CDR1 and CDR2 were assigned from the germline V gene (reference sequence) as GTSNPN and SVGIG. The chain uses TRBV30 and TRBJ1-2; confidence is insufficient to name the D gene. This clonotype was sampled from a woman younger than 30 in good health and CMV-seropositive. The sequencing input was PBMCs. The CDR3 amino acid sequence is: CAWTRTHGYTF. The base sequence is TGTGCCTGGACACGGACTCATGGCTACACCTTC.